Listed here are 18 T cell receptor beta chains from one sample, sequenced in a study of radiotherapy plus CTLA-4 blockade in lung cancer. Produced via immunoSEQ multiplex PCR; TCRdb's table is partial and in-frame only. The repertoire holds over 85,000 clones, with roughly 88% as singletons. The source material was peripheral blood, sampled from a patient treated with radiotherapy plus ipilimumab. These receptors came from a human donor with non-small cell lung cancer that progressed on radiotherapy plus ipilimumab.

V is TRBV19 and J is TRBJ1-5; the D is unclear. The germline V gene has CDR1 LNHDA and CDR2 SQIVND (reference sequence). This CDR3 has 14 residues. The V gene lost 7 bases and the J gene lost 1 base, with 11 bases spanning the gap. Here the CDR3 DNA reads TGTGCCAGTAATCAGAAAGCGAGCAATCAGCCCCAGCATTTT. Its protein product is CASNQKASNQPQHF.

This clone was seen only a few times. The rearrangement uses TRBV10-1 and TRBJ2-3; 8 bases align to TRBD2. The CDR3 has 16 amino acids. V lost 0 bases, J lost 1 base, and 3 bases stayed unmatched. CDR1 and CDR2 from the germline V gene are WNHNN and SYGVQD (reference sequence). For the CDR3, the DNA is TGCGCCAGCAGTGAGTCTGGGCGGGAGGGCACAGATACGCAGTATTTT. Its translation is CASSESGREGTDTQYF.

The chain is built from TRBV7-8 and TRBJ1-2; 7 positions match TRBD1. The CDR3 sequence is 16 residues long. CDR1 and CDR2 from the germline V gene are SGHVS and FQNEAQ. The J segment lost 4 bases and the V segment lost 4 bases, leaving 12 bases of the junction unmatched. In DNA, the CDR3 is TGTGCCAGCAGCTCGTACAACAGGGGAGTCAGCTATGGCTACACCTTC. It encodes CASSSYNRGVSYGYTF.

The sample holds a few counts of this clone. This chain connects TRBV5-4 to TRBJ2-5, with 10 bases lining up with TRBD2. The CDR3 is 15 residues long. Germline-derived CDR1 and CDR2 are SGHNT and YYREEE (reference sequence). V trimming: 3 bases; J trimming: 2 bases; junction bases outside the gene matches: 4. Written as DNA, the CDR3 is TGTGCCAGCAGCTCCACTAGCGGGGCACAAGAGACCCAGTACTTC. Protein product: CASSSTSGAQETQYF.

The V call is TRBV2, the J call TRBJ1-3; weak D call: TRBD1 (6 bases). V was cut by 7 bases and J by 2 bases, with 12 bases left in between. CDR3 size: 14 residues. CDR1 is SNHLY, CDR2 FYNNEI, per germline. CDR3 sequence (DNA): TGTGCCAGCACCAAGGACAGACCTGGAAACACCATATATTTT. It specifies CASTKDRPGNTIYF.

The rearrangement links TRBV6-1 to TRBJ2-1, with 12 positions matching TRBD2. Losses at the gene ends were 7 bases for V and 0 bases for J; bases not matched to a gene: 1. Germline values: CDR1 MNHNS, CDR2 SASEGT. The CDR3 contains 15 residues. The CDR3 region is CASKTSGSSYNEQFF. DNA of the CDR3: TGTGCCAGCAAGACTAGCGGGAGCTCCTACAATGAGCAGTTCTTC.

This sequence joins TRBV7-6 and TRBJ2-3, with D maybe TRBD1 (6 bases). Trimming cost V 5 bases and J 0 bases, with 18 bases left between them. The CDR3 is 17 residues long. Looked up from germline, CDR1 is SGHVS and CDR2 is FNYEAQ. CDR3 DNA sequence: TGTGCCAGCAGCCCACGACAGGACAGACTTAGCACAGATACGCAGTATTTT. It specifies CASSPRQDRLSTDTQYF.

This clone was counted only a few times. V gene TRBV6-6 combines with J gene TRBJ1-5; D is ambiguous. Trimming removed 5 bases from V and 0 bases from J, with 5 bases in between. The CDR3 loop spans 13 amino acids. CDR1 is MNHNY, CDR2 SVGAGI, per germline (reference sequence). CDR3 sequence (DNA): TGTGCCAGCAGTGACCTTAGCAATCAGCCCCAGCATTTT. Translated, it gives CASSDLSNQPQHF.

The J gene is TRBJ2-7, the V gene TRBV25-1; D gene ambiguous. V was pared by 8 bases and J by 0 bases, with 5 bases between. CDR1 is MGHDK, CDR2 SYGVNS, per germline. The CDR3 extends over 11 amino acids. The CDR3 here is CASGDSYEQYF. In nucleotides, the CDR3 is TGTGCCAGCGGGGACTCCTACGAGCAGTACTTC.

The chain uses TRBV2 and TRBJ1-1; D might be TRBD1 (6 bases). Germline V gene lookup returns CDR1 SNHLY and CDR2 FYNNEI. Trimming pared 2 bases from V and 1 base from J, leaving 8 bases between. The CDR3 runs 14 residues. CDR3 sequence (DNA): TGTGCCAGCAGTGAACGGACAGAGAACACTGAAGCTTTCTTT. Its protein is CASSERTENTEAFF.

The chain combines TRBV7-8 with TRBJ1-3; no definite D call. Trimming took 5 bases from V and 4 from J, leaving 9 bases between them. The CDR3 loop spans 13 amino acids. The germline gives CDR1 SGHVS, CDR2 FQNEAQ. The CDR3 DNA reads as TGTGCCAGCAGCCCATACACGGGAAACACCATATATTTT. Translating it yields CASSPYTGNTIYF. Looking up the rest from reference TRBV7-8 and TRBJ1-3 gives the full variable domain: GAGVSQSPRYKVAKRGQDVALRCDPISGHVSLFWYQQALGQGPEFLTYFQNEAQLDKSGLPSDRFFAERPEGSVSTLKIQRTQQEDSAVYLCASSPYTGNTIYFGEGSWLTVV.

This clone was seen just once. The chain uses TRBV15 and TRBJ2-7, with D possibly matching TRBD1 (6 bases). This CDR3 is built from 14 residues. V was cut by 3 bases and J by 2 bases, with 11 bases left in between. From germline, CDR1 is LNHNV and CDR2 YYDKDF (reference sequence). This CDR3 reads CATSRDSNTYEQYF. DNA of the CDR3: TGTGCCACCAGCAGGGACAGCAATACCTACGAGCAGTACTTC.

This chain joins TRBV6-1 and TRBJ2-7; D is possibly TRBD2 (6 bases). The CDR3 length is 14 residues. Trimming stripped 7 bases from V and 0 bases from J, with 13 bases between. Looked up from germline, CDR1 is MNHNS and CDR2 is SASEGT. The chain's CDR3 is CASTRGKSSYEQYF. In nucleotides, the CDR3 is TGTGCCAGCACTCGGGGGAAAAGCTCCTACGAGCAGTACTTC.

V is TRBV5-4 and J is TRBJ2-1, with TRBD2 matching over 11 bases. V was pared by 2 bases and J by 3 bases, with 4 bases of the junction left unmatched. This CDR3 has 16 amino acids. Germline CDR1 SGHNT, CDR2 YYREEE (reference sequence). The CDR3, as DNA: TGTGCCAGCAGCTTAGCTAGCGGGAGGATCTACAATGAGCAGTTCTTC. Translating it yields CASSLASGRIYNEQFF.

The gene calls are TRBV29-1 and TRBJ2-2, with a tentative D call TRBD1 (5 bases). V lost 6 bases and J lost 2, with 10 bases in between. The CDR3 sequence is 13 residues long. Per the germline V gene, CDR1 is SQVTM and CDR2 is ANQGSEA. The CDR3 coding sequence is TGCAGCGTCCTAGGACAAAACACCGGGGAGCTGTTTTTT. Encoded protein: CSVLGQNTGELFF.

The chain has TRBV9 and TRBJ1-1; D perhaps matches TRBD1 (5 bases). The CDR3 runs 15 residues. V was trimmed by 4 bases and J by 1 base, leaving 14 bases between them. CDR1 is SGDLS and CDR2 is YYNGEE in the germline V gene. The CDR3 sequence: CASSQGQGSNTEAFF. In DNA, the CDR3 is TGTGCCAGCAGCCAAGGGCAGGGATCGAACACTGAAGCTTTCTTT.

Only one count was recorded for this clone. The chain couples TRBV19 to TRBJ2-4; D might be TRBD1 (5 bases). The CDR3 length is 12 residues. Germline V gene lookup returns CDR1 LNHDA and CDR2 SQIVND (reference sequence). V shed 8 bases and J shed 2 bases, with 7 bases lying between them. The CDR3 spells CASGATKNIQYF. In DNA, the CDR3 is TGTGCCAGTGGGGCGACCAAAAACATTCAGTACTTC.

V usage is TRBV5-1 and J usage is TRBJ1-1; D may be TRBD1 (5 bases). CDR3 size: 15 residues. Between the trimmed V and J ends, which lost 1 base and 0 bases, there was a span of 10 bases. Germline-derived CDR1 and CDR2 are SGHRS and YFSETQ. For the CDR3, the DNA is TGCGCCAGCAGCTTGTTGGGGCTAATGAACACTGAAGCTTTCTTT. This encodes CASSLLGLMNTEAFF.